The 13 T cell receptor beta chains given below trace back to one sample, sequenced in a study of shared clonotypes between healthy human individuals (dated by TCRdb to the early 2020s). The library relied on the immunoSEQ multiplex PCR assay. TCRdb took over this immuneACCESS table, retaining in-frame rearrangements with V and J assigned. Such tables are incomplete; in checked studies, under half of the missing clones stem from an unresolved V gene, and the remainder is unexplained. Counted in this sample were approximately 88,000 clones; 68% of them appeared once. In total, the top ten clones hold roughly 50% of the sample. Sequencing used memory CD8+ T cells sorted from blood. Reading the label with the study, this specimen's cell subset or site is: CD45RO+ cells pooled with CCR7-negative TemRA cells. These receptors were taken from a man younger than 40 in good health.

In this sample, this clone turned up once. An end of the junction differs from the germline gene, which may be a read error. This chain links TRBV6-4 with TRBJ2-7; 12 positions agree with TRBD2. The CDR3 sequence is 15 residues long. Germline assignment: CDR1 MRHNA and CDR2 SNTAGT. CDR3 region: CASSYSTSGGYEQYF. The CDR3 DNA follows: TGTGCCAGCAGTTACTCGACTAGCGGGGGCTACGAGCAGTACTTC.

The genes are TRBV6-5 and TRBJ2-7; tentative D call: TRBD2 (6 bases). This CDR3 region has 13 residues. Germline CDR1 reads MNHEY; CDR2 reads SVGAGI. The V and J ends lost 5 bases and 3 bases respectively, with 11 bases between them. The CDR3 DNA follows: TGTGCCAGCAGTAGCAACGGGGGCTACGAGCAGTACTTC. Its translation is CASSSNGGYEQYF.

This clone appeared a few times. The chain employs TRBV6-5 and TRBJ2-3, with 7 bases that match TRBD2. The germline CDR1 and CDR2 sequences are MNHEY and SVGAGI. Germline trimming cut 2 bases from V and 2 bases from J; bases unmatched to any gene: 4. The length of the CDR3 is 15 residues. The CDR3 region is CASSYGAGATDTQYF. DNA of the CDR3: TGTGCCAGCAGTTACGGGGCGGGAGCCACAGATACGCAGTATTTT.

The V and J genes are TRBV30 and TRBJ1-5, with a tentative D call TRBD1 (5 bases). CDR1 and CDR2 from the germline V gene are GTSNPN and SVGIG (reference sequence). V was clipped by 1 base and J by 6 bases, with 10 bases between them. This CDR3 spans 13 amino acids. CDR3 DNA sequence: TGTGCCTGGAGTGGTGGGGACGGTCAGCCCCAGCATTTT. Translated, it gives CAWSGGDGQPQHF.

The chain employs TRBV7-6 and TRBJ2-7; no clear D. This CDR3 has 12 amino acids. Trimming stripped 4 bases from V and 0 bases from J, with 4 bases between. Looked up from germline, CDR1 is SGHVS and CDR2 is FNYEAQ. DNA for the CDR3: TGTGCCAGCAGCTCGAGCTCCTACGAGCAGTACTTC. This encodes CASSSSSYEQYF.

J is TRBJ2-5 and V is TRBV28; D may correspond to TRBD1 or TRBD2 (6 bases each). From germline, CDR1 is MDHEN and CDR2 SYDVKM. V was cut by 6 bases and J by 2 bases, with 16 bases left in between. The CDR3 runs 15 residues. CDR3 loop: CASSTIKGGQETQYF. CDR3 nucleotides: TGTGCCAGCAGCACGATCAAGGGGGGTCAAGAGACCCAGTACTTC.

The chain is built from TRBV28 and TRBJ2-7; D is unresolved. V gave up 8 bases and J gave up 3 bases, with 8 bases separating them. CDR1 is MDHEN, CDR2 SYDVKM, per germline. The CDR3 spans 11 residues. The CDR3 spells CASRWYYEQYF. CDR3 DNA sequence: TGTGCCAGCCGTTGGTACTACGAGCAGTACTTC.

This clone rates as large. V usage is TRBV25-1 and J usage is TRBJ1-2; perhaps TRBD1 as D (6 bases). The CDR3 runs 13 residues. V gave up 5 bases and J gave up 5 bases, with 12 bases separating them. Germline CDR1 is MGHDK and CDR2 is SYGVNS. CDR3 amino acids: CASSPGTNYGYTF. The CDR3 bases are TGTGCCAGCAGTCCCGGGACAAATTATGGCTACACCTTC.

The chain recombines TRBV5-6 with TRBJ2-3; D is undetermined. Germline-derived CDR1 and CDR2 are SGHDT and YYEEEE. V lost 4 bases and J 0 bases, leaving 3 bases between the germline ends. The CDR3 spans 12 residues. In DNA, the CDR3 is TGTGCCAGCAGCGGTAGCACAGATACGCAGTATTTT. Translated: CASSGSTDTQYF.

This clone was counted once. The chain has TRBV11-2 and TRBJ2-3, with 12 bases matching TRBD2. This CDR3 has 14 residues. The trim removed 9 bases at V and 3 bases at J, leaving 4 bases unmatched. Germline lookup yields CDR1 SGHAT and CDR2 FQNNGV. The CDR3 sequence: CASSGTSGTDTQYF. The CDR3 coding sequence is TGTGCCAGTTCAGGGACTAGCGGGACAGATACGCAGTATTTT.

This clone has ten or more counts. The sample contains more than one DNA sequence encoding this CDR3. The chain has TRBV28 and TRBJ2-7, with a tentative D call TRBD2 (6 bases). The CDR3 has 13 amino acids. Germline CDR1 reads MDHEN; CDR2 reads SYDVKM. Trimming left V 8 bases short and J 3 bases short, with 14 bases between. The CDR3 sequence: CASSLGTDYEQYF. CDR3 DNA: TGTGCCAGCTCGCTGGGGACTGACTACGAGCAGTACTTC.

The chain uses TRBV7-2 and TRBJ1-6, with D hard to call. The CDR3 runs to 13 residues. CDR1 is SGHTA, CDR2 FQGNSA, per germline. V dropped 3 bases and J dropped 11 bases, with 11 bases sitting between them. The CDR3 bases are TGTGCCAGCAGCTTGCAGGCGGGCGCACCCCTCCACTTT. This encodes CASSLQAGAPLHF.

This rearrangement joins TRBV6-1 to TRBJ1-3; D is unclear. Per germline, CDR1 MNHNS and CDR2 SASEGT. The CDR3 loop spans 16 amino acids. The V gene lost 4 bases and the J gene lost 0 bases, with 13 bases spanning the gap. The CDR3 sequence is CASSVWVRSSGNTIYF. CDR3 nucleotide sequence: TGTGCCAGCAGTGTTTGGGTGAGAAGCTCTGGAAACACCATATATTTT.